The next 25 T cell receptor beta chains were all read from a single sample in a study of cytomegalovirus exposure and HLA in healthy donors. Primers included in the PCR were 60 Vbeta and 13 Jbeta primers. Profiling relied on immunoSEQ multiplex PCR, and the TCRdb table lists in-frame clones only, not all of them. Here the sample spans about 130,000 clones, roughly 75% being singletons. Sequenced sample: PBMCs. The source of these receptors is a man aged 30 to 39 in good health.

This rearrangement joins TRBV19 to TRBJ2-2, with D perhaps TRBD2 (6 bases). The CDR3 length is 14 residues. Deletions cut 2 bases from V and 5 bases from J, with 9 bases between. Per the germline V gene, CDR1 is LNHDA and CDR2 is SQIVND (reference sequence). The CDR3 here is CASSILAYTGELFF. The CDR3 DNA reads TGTGCCAGTAGTATACTAGCGTATACCGGGGAGCTGTTTTTT. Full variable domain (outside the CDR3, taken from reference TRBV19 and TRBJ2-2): DGGITQSPKYLFRKEGQNVTLSCEQNLNHDAMYWYRQDPGQGLRLIYYSQIVNDFQKGDIAEGYSVSREKKESFPLTVTSAQKNPTAFYLCASSILAYTGELFFGEGSRLTVL.

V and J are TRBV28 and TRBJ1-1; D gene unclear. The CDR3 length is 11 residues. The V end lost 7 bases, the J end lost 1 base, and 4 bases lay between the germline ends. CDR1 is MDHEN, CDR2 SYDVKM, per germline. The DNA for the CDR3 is TGTGCCAGCACCCAGAACACTGAAGCTTTCTTT. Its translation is CASTQNTEAFF.

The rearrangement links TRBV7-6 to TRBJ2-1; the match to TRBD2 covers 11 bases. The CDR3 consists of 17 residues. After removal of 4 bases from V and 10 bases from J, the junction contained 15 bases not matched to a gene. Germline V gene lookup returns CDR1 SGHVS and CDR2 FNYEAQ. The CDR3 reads CASSYRTTSGNPGEQFF. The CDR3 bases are TGTGCCAGCAGCTACCGGACGACTAGCGGGAACCCAGGGGAGCAGTTCTTC.

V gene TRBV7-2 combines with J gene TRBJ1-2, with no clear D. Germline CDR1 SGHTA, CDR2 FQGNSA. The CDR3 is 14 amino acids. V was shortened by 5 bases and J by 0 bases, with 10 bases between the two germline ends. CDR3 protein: CASSQERANYGYTF. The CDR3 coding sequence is TGTGCCAGCAGCCAAGAGAGGGCTAACTATGGCTACACCTTC.

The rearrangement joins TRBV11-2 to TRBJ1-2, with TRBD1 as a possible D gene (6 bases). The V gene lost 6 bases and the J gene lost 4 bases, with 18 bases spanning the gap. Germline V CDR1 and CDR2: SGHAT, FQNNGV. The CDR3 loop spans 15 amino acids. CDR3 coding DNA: TGTGCCAGCAGGGTGGTTGGGGGCGCCGGCTATGGCTACACCTTC. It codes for CASRVVGGAGYGYTF.

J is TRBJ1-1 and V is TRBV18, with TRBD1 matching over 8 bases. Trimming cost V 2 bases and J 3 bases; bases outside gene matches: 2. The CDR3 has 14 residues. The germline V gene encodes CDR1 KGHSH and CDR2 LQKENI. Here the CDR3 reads CASSPNRGDTEAFF. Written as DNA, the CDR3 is TGTGCCAGCTCACCAAACAGGGGGGACACTGAAGCTTTCTTT. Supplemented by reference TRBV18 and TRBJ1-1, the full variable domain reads NAGVMQNPRHLVRRRGQEARLRCSPMKGHSHVYWYRQLPEEGLKFMVYLQKENIIDESGMPKERFSAEFPKEGPSILRIQQVVRGDSAAYFCASSPNRGDTEAFFGQGTRLTVV.

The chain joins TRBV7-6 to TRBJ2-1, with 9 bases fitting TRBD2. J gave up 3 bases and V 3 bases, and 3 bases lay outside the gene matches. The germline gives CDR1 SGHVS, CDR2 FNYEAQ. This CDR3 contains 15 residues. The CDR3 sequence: CASSLTSGFYNEQFF. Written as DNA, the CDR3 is TGTGCCAGCAGCTTGACTAGCGGCTTCTACAATGAGCAGTTCTTC.

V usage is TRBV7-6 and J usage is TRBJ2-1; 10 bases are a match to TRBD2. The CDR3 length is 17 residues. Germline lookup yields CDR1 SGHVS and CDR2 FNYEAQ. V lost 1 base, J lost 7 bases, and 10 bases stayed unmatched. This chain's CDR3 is CASSLGDSSGGRNEQFF. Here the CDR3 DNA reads TGTGCCAGCAGCTTAGGGGACTCTAGCGGGGGAAGGAATGAGCAGTTCTTC.

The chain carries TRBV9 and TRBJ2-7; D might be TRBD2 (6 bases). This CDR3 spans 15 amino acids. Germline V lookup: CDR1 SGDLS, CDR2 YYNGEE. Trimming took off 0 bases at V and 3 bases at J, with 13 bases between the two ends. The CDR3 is CASSVAYSGYYEQYF. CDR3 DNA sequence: TGTGCCAGCAGCGTAGCTTATAGCGGATACTACGAGCAGTACTTC.

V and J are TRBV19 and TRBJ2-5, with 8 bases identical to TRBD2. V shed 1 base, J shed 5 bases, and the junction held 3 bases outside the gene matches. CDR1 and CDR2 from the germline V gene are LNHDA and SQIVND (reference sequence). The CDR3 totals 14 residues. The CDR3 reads CASSIGAGDETQYF. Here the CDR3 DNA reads TGTGCCAGTAGTATAGGAGCGGGAGATGAGACCCAGTACTTC.

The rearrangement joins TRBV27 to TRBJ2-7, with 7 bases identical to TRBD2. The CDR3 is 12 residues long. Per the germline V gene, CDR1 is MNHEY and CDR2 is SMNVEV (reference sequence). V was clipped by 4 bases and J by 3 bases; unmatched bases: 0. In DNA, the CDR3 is TGTGCCAGCAGTTCTAGCGGCTACGAGCAGTACTTC. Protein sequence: CASSSSGYEQYF.

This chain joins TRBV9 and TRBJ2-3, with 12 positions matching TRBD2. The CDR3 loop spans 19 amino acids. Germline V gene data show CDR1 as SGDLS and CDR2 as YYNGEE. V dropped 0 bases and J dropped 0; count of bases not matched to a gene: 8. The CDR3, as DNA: TGTGCCAGCAGCGTAGGTCCTAGCGGGAGGGTTGGTAGCACAGATACGCAGTATTTT. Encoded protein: CASSVGPSGRVGSTDTQYF.

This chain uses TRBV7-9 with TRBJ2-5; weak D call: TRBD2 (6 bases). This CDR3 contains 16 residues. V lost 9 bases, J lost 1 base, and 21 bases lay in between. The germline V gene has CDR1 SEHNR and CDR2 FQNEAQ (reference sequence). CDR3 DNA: TGTGCCAGTACTCGGACGGCCTCAGCGGGCCAAGAGACCCAGTACTTC. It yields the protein CASTRTASAGQETQYF.

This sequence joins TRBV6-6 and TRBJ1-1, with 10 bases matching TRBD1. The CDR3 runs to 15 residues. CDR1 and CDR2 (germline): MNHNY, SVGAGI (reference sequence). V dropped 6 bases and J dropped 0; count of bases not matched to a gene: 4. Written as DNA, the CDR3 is TGTGCCAGCAGGGACAGGGGGACCATGAACACTGAAGCTTTCTTT. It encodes CASRDRGTMNTEAFF.

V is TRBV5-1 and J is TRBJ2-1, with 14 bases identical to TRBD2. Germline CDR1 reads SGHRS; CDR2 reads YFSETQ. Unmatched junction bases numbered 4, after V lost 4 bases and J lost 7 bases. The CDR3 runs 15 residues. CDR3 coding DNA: TGCGCCAGCAGCGAGGGACTAGCGGGAGTTAATGAGCAGTTCTTC. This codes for CASSEGLAGVNEQFF.

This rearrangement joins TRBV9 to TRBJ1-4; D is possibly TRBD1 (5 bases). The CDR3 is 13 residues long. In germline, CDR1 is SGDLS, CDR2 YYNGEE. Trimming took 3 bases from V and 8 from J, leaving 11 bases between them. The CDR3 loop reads CASSAATEEKLFF. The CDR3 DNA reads TGTGCCAGCAGCGCCGCGACAGAAGAAAAACTGTTTTTT. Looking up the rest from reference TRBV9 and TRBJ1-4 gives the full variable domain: DSGVTQTPKHLITATGQRVTLRCSPRSGDLSVYWYQQSLDQGLQFLIQYYNGEERAKGNILERFSAQQFPDLHSELNLSSLELGDSALYFCASSAATEEKLFFGSGTQLSVL.

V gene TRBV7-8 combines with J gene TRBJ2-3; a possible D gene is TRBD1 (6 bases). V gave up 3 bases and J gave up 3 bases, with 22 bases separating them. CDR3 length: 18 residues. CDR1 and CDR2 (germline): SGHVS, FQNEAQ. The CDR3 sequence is CASSFAFFEPGDTDTQYF. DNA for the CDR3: TGTGCCAGCAGCTTCGCCTTTTTTGAACCAGGGGATACAGATACGCAGTATTTT.

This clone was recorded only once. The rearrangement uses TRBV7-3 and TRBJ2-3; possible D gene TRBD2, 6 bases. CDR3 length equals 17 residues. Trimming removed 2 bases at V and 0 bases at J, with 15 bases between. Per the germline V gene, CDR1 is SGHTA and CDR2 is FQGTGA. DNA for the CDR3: TGTGCCAGCAGCTTACAGAGGCTGGCGGGAAGCACAGATACGCAGTATTTT. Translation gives CASSLQRLAGSTDTQYF.

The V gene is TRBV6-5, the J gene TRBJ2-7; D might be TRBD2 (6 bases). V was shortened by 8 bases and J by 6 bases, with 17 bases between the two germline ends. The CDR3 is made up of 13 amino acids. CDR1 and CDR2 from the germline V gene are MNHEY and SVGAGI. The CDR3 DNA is TGTGCCAGCGCTTTCTTTGAGGAGGGCGAGCAGTACTTC. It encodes CASAFFEEGEQYF.

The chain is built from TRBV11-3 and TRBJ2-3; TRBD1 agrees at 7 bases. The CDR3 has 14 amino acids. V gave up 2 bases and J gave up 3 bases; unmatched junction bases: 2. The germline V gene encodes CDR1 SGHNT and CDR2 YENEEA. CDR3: CASSLRGRTDTQYF. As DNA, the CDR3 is TGTGCCAGCAGCTTAAGGGGGCGGACAGATACGCAGTATTTT.

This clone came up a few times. The CDR3 loop is CSVDLLVREGRETQYF. The CDR3, as DNA: TGCAGCGTTGACCTCCTGGTGCGGGAGGGGAGGGAGACCCAGTACTTC. The V gene is TRBV29-1, the J gene TRBJ2-5, with 9 nucleotides matching TRBD2. Germline trimming cut 3 bases from V and 5 bases from J; bases unmatched to any gene: 13. The CDR3 extends over 16 amino acids. Germline values: CDR1 SQVTM, CDR2 ANQGSEA.

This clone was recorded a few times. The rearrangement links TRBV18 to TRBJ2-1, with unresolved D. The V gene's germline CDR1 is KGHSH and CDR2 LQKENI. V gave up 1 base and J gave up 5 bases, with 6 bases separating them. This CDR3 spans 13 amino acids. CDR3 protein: CASSPRRDNEQFF. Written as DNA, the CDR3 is TGTGCCAGCTCACCACGTAGAGACAATGAGCAGTTCTTC.

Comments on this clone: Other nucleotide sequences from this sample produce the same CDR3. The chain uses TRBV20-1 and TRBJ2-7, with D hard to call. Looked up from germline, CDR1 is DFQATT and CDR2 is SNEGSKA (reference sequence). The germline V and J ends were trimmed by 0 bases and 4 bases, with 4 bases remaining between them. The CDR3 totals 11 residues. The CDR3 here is CSARDLYEQYF. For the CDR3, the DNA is TGCAGTGCTAGAGACCTATACGAGCAGTACTTC.

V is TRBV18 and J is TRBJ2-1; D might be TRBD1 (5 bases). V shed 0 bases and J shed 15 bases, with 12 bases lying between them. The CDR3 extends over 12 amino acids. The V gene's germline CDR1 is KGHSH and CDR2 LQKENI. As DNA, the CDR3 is TGTGCCAGCTCACCACCGCAAGGGGAACGGTTCTTC. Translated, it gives CASSPPQGERFF.

The CDR3 nucleotides read TGTGCCAGCAGTAGCCCCAGGGATGATCAGCCCCAGCATTTT. It yields the protein CASSSPRDDQPQHF. The chain has TRBV6-5 and TRBJ1-5; tentative D call: TRBD1 (5 bases). The CDR3 covers 14 residues. Germline CDR1 and CDR2: MNHEY and SVGAGI. Trimming cost V 5 bases and J 5 bases, with 13 bases left between them.